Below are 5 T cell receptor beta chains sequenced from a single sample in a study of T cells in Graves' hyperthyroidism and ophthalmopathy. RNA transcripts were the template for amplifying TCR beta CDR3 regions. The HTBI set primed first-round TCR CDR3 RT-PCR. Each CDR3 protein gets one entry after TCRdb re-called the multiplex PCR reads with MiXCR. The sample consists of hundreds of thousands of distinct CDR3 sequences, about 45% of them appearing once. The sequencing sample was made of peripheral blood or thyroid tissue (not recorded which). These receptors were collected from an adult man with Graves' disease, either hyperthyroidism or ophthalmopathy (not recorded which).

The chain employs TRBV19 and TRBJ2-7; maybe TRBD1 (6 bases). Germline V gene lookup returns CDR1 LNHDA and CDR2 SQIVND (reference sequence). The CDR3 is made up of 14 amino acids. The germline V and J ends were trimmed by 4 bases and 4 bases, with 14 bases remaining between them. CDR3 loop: CASSNTGTNYEQYF. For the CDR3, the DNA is TGTGCCAGTAGTAATACAGGGACGAATTACGAGCAGTACTTC.

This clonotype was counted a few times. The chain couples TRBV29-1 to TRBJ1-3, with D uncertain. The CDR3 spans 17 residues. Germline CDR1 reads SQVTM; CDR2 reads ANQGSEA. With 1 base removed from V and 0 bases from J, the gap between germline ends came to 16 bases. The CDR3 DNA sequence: TGCAGCGTTGAAGGGCCCCATAGGAGTTACTCTGGAAACACCATATATTTT. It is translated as CSVEGPHRSYSGNTIYF.

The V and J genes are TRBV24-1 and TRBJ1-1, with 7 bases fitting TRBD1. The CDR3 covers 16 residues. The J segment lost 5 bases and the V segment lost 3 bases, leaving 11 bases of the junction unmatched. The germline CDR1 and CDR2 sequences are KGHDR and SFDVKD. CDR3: CATSDGAARGRTEAFF. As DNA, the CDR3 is TGTGCCACCAGTGATGGAGCGGCCAGGGGGAGAACTGAAGCTTTCTTT.

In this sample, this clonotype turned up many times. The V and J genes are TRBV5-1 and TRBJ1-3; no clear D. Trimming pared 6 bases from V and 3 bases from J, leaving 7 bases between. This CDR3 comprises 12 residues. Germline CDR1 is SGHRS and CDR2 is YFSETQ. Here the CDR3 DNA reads TGCGCCAGCACCGTGGATGGAAACACCATATATTTT. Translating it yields CASTVDGNTIYF.

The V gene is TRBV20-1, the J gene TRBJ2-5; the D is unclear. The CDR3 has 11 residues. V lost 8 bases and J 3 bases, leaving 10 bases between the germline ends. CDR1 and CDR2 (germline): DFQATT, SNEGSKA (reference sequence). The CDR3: CSPLGEETQYF. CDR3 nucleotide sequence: TGCAGTCCCCTCGGCGAAGAGACCCAGTACTTC.